The clone carrying this T cell receptor beta chain was recorded a few times. The antigen remains unidentified. The entry originates in a study of T-cell memory formation after mild COVID-19. The study, taken as a whole, reports: That cross-reactive memory joined was suggested by some responding clones appearing in pre-infection memory. The CD4+ clones that contracted clustered mainly within CM and EM, and the CD8+ clones concentrated in EMRA.

5'RACE, which relied on constant-segment primers, yielded TCR alpha and TCR beta cDNA libraries carrying sample barcodes and UMIs. A single record per CDR3 protein comes from TCRdb applying MiXCR to the 5' RACE reads. The sample contains 170,000 or so distinct CDR3 sequences, roughly a third of which appear only once. The clonotype was recovered from an adult woman who had mild COVID-19 (a few samples of this study predate the infection). Cell type and time point are not known. Input material: PBMCs or a T cell subset sorted from them (not recorded which).

CDR3: CASSQERDRNEKLFF. CDR3 sequence (DNA): TGCGCCAGCAGCCAAGAAAGGGACAGGAATGAAAAACTGTTTTTT. This sequence joins TRBV4-3 and TRBJ1-4; TRBD1 matches 8 bases. This CDR3 comprises 15 residues. The germline CDR1 and CDR2 sequences are LGHNA and YSLEER. Unmatched junction bases numbered 2, after V lost 0 bases and J lost 5 bases.